This entry lists 25 T cell receptor beta chains sequenced from one sample in a study of T cells in Graves' hyperthyroidism and ophthalmopathy. Amplified TCR beta CDR3 regions derived from RNA transcripts. HTBI primers were employed in a first-round RT-PCR of the TCR CDR3. TCRdb reprocessed the multiplex PCR reads via MiXCR and lists one record per CDR3 protein. The sample lists about 560,000 distinct CDR3 sequences; over 15% were seen once. The sequencing sample was made of blood. These receptors all stem from a woman younger than 30 with Graves' hyperthyroidism.

The V and J genes are TRBV6-1 and TRBJ2-3, with TRBD2 identical over 7 bases. This CDR3 spans 12 amino acids. Trimming cost V 7 bases and J 6 bases; bases outside gene matches: 4. Germline CDR1 is MNHNS and CDR2 is SASEGT. Here the CDR3 reads CASTSGRDTQYF. The DNA for the CDR3 is TGTGCCAGCACTAGCGGTCGCGATACGCAGTATTTT.

As to this clonotype: A much more abundant neighbour one base away suggests this may be a read error. The V gene is TRBV28, the J gene TRBJ2-7; 9 bases agree with TRBD2. Germline CDR1 is MDHEN and CDR2 is SYDVKM. V shed 6 bases, J shed 2 bases, and the junction held 8 bases outside the gene matches. The CDR3 sequence is 15 residues long. CDR3: CASRSRLAEPYEQYF. In nucleotides, the CDR3 is TGTGCCAGCAGATCCAGACTAGCGGAGCCCTACGAGCAGTACTTC.

This clonotype showed up just a few times. This may be a read error: a much more frequent sequence differs by one nucleotide. J is TRBJ2-1 and V is TRBV20-1; D possibly corresponds to TRBD1 (5 bases). Germline lookup yields CDR1 DFQATT and CDR2 SNEGSKA (reference sequence). The CDR3 extends over 15 amino acids. The DNA for the CDR3 is TGCAGTGCTAGAGCGGACACGAGCTCCTACAATGATCAGTTCTTC. It is translated as CSARADTSSYNDQFF.

The gene calls are TRBV28 and TRBJ2-3; D remains unclear. This CDR3 comprises 13 residues. Germline V gene sequence: CDR1 MDHEN, CDR2 SYDVKM. Trimming left V 5 bases short and J 6 bases short, with 12 bases between. The CDR3 region is CASSPYNIDTQYF. In nucleotides, the CDR3 is TGTGCCAGCAGTCCCTATAATATCGATACGCAGTATTTT. Supplemented by reference TRBV28 and TRBJ2-3, the full variable domain reads DVKVTQSSRYLVKRTGEKVFLECVQDMDHENMFWYRQDPGLGLRLIYFSYDVKMKEKGDIPEGYSVSREKKERFSLILESASTNQTSMYLCASSPYNIDTQYFGPGTRLTVL.

The chain employs TRBV20-1 and TRBJ1-4; D is unclear. Trimming pared 0 bases from V and 8 bases from J, leaving 13 bases between. Germline values: CDR1 DFQATT, CDR2 SNEGSKA (reference sequence). CDR3 length: 14 amino acids. The CDR3 protein is CSARDPLGREKLFF. The CDR3 DNA follows: TGCAGTGCTAGAGACCCCCTGGGCCGAGAAAAACTGTTTTTT.

V gene TRBV9 combines with J gene TRBJ2-1, with D hard to call. In germline, CDR1 is SGDLS, CDR2 YYNGEE. This CDR3 is built from 14 residues. Trimming pared 4 bases from V and 4 bases from J, leaving 12 bases between. The CDR3 DNA reads TGTGCCAGCAGCCGGTCGGGCCGATACAATGAGCAGTTCTTC. Its translation: CASSRSGRYNEQFF.

This clonotype was seen repeatedly, ten times or more. V and J are TRBV6-1 and TRBJ2-3, with 7 bases fitting TRBD2. This CDR3 is 14 amino acids long. Per the germline V gene, CDR1 is MNHNS and CDR2 is SASEGT. The CDR3 nucleotides are TGTGCTACGCTGACCGGGAGGAGCACAGATACGCAGTATTTT. It is translated as CATLTGRSTDTQYF.

V is TRBV29-1 and J is TRBJ2-1; possibly TRBD2 for D (7 bases). Per germline, CDR1 SQVTM and CDR2 ANQGSEA. The CDR3 spans 13 residues. Trimming took 3 bases from V and 6 from J, leaving 12 bases between them. The CDR3 protein is CSVDGGRANEQFF. The CDR3 nucleotides are TGCAGCGTTGACGGGGGGCGGGCCAATGAGCAGTTCTTC.

V usage is TRBV19 and J usage is TRBJ1-2; D may be TRBD1 (5 bases). The CDR3 covers 11 residues. Trimming removed 6 bases from V and 7 bases from J, with 9 bases in between. CDR1 is LNHDA and CDR2 is SQIVND in the germline V gene (reference sequence). CDR3 coding DNA: TGTGCCAGTAGGCGGGACGCTGGCTACACCTTC. This gives the protein CASRRDAGYTF.

This clonotype was counted ten times or more. The chain uses TRBV20-1 and TRBJ1-1; TRBD1 is a possible D gene (5 bases). Per germline, CDR1 DFQATT and CDR2 SNEGSKA (reference sequence). Trimming took 3 bases from V and 1 from J, leaving 15 bases between them. The CDR3 extends over 15 amino acids. CDR3 nucleotides: TGCAGTGCTAGGCGGGACCCGGTCGGGAACACTGAAGCTTTCTTT. This gives the protein CSARRDPVGNTEAFF.

For this clonotype: The CDR3 does not end in the conserved phenylalanine or tryptophan, so this is likely a read error. This chain uses TRBV28 with TRBJ2-5, with 7 bases matching TRBD2. From germline, CDR1 is MDHEN and CDR2 SYDVKM. The trim removed 2 bases at V and 1 base at J, leaving 4 bases unmatched. This CDR3 comprises 15 residues. Written as DNA, the CDR3 is TGTGCCAGCAGTTTACTAGCGGCGATCCAAGAGACCCAGTACCTC. It is translated as CASSLLAAIQETQYL.

This clonotype was detected only a few times. This chain links TRBV28 with TRBJ2-7, with 7 nucleotides matching TRBD1. From germline, CDR1 is MDHEN and CDR2 SYDVKM. The CDR3 spans 15 residues. The V segment lost 5 bases and the J segment 2 bases; nucleotides outside the gene matches: 9. The CDR3 region is CASSPTGQRTYEQYF. CDR3 DNA sequence: TGTGCCAGCAGTCCCACGGGACAGCGGACCTACGAGCAGTACTTC.

This chain joins TRBV19 and TRBJ1-5; 7 bases map to TRBD1. Germline trimming cut 1 base from V and 3 bases from J; bases unmatched to any gene: 6. Germline assignment: CDR1 LNHDA and CDR2 SQIVND (reference sequence). The CDR3 has 16 residues. CDR3 amino acids: CASSIVRDRLNQPQHF. Written as DNA, the CDR3 is TGTGCCAGTAGTATAGTCCGGGACAGACTCAATCAGCCCCAGCATTTT.

This clonotype was observed a few times. The chain carries TRBV29-1 and TRBJ1-2; D not resolved. The CDR3 consists of 12 residues. Trimming left V 6 bases short and J 2 bases short, with 10 bases between. Looked up from germline, CDR1 is SQVTM and CDR2 is ANQGSEA. DNA of the CDR3: TGCAGCGTCCAGACACCCAACTATGGCTACACCTTC. Its translation is CSVQTPNYGYTF.

Comments on this clonotype: The junction does not match germline at one end; this may be a read error. This chain links TRBV6-1 with TRBJ1-5; the D gene is possibly TRBD1 (6 bases). Looked up from germline, CDR1 is MNHNS and CDR2 is SASEGT. The CDR3 runs 16 residues. Written as DNA, the CDR3 is TGTGCCAACAGTGAAGGCGTACCGAGGGGGGATCAGCCCCAGCATTTT. Its protein product is CANSEGVPRGDQPQHF.

Many counts were recorded for this clonotype. The V and J genes are TRBV6-1 and TRBJ2-1; 9 nucleotides line up with TRBD2. The germline V gene has CDR1 MNHNS and CDR2 SASEGT. The junction had 15 bases not matched to a gene; V was cut back by 5 bases and J by 10 bases. CDR3 length equals 16 residues. The CDR3 loop reads CASSYLVRGGVGEQFF. In nucleotides, the CDR3 is TGTGCCAGCAGTTATCTAGTGCGGGGGGGGGTTGGAGAGCAGTTCTTC.

This chain connects TRBV30 to TRBJ2-7; TRBD2 matches at 12 bases. CDR3 length: 19 amino acids. The J segment lost 9 bases and the V segment lost 5 bases, leaving 26 bases of the junction unmatched. Germline CDR1 is GTSNPN and CDR2 is SVGIG (reference sequence). For the CDR3, the DNA is TGTGCCTGGGCGGGCCGGCGACTAGCGGGAGTATTCGAAAGGTCTGTGCAGTACTTC. Amino acid sequence: CAWAGRRLAGVFERSVQYF.

This clonotype was observed many times. V gene TRBV7-8 combines with J gene TRBJ2-5; 7 bases agree with TRBD1. Germline loops: CDR1 SGHVS, CDR2 FQNEAQ. The CDR3 contains 17 residues. J was trimmed by 4 bases and V by 1 base; bases with no gene match: 12. The CDR3 reads CASSLGVRGSSRETQYF. DNA of the CDR3: TGTGCCAGCAGCTTAGGGGTCAGGGGGTCCAGCCGAGAGACCCAGTACTTC.

The CDR3 sequence: CSARDLYEAFF. The CDR3 coding sequence is TGCAGTGCTAGAGATTTATATGAAGCTTTCTTT. The chain combines TRBV20-1 with TRBJ1-1; D uncertain. Germline CDR1 and CDR2: DFQATT and SNEGSKA (reference sequence). The V and J ends lost 0 bases and 7 bases respectively, with 6 bases between them. This CDR3 spans 11 amino acids.

This clonotype appeared many times. The chain carries TRBV7-2 and TRBJ2-7, with 7 nucleotides matching TRBD2. CDR1 is SGHTA and CDR2 is FQGNSA in the germline V gene. This CDR3 is 15 amino acids long. The junction had 4 bases not matched to a gene; V was cut back by 0 bases and J by 2 bases. In DNA, the CDR3 is TGTGCCAGCAGCTTAGCGCCTAGCGGTACCTACGAGCAGTACTTC. It codes for CASSLAPSGTYEQYF.

This clonotype showed up many times. The V and J genes are TRBV11-2 and TRBJ2-7; D is unclear. Germline values: CDR1 SGHAT, CDR2 FQNNGV. The CDR3 runs to 14 residues. V dropped 2 bases and J dropped 3 bases, with 11 bases sitting between them. CDR3 bases: TGTGCCAGCAGCTTATCCACAATAAACTACGAGCAGTACTTC. The encoded protein is CASSLSTINYEQYF.

This clonotype was counted between two and nine times. This sequence joins TRBV6-2 or TRBV6-3 and TRBJ2-1; TRBD1 or TRBD2 may be the D gene (7 bases each). The germline V and J ends were trimmed by 0 bases and 9 bases, with 15 bases remaining between them. The CDR3 is 15 amino acids. Germline V gene data show CDR1 as MNHEY and CDR2 as SVGEGT. The DNA of the CDR3 is TGTGCCAGCAGTTACTCGCAGGGGGGGAAAGGTGAGCAGTTCTTC. It yields the protein CASSYSQGGKGEQFF.

The V gene is TRBV11-3, the J gene TRBJ2-2; D is perhaps TRBD1 or TRBD2 (5 bases each). V was trimmed by 4 bases and J by 3 bases, leaving 15 bases between them. CDR3 length: 16 amino acids. Germline values: CDR1 SGHNT, CDR2 YENEEA. The CDR3 coding sequence is TGTGCCAGCAGCTCCGGGACGCCGGCGGACACCGGGGAGCTGTTTTTT. It codes for CASSSGTPADTGELFF.

In its sample, this clonotype was seen many times. The rearrangement links TRBV11-1 to TRBJ1-1; tentative D call: TRBD1 (5 bases). Germline V gene sequence: CDR1 SGHAT, CDR2 FQDESV (reference sequence). The CDR3 is 12 amino acids. The V end was cut by 2 bases, the J end by 11 bases, with 12 bases between. CDR3 sequence: CASSLTGGMAFF. CDR3 DNA: TGTGCCAGCAGCTTAACGGGGGGAATGGCTTTCTTT.

V gene TRBV6-1 combines with J gene TRBJ2-3, with TRBD1 matching 10 bases. The V segment lost 6 bases and the J segment 0 bases; nucleotides outside the gene matches: 15. This CDR3 contains 19 residues. Germline lookup yields CDR1 MNHNS and CDR2 SASEGT. For the CDR3, the DNA is TGTGCCAGCAGGGGACCCCGGGACAGGGGACCTATTAGCACAGATACGCAGTATTTT. Its protein is CASRGPRDRGPISTDTQYF.